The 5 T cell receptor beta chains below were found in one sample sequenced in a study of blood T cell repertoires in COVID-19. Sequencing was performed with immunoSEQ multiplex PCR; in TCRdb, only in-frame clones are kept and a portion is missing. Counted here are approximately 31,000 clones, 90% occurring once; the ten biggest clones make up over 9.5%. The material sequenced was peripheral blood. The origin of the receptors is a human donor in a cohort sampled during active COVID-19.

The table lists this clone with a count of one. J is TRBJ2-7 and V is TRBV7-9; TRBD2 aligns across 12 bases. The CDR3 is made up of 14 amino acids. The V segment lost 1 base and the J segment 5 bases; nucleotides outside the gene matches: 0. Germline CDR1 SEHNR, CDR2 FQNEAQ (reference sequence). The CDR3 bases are TGTGCCAGCAGCTTAGGGACTAGCGGGAACGAGCAGTACTTC. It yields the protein CASSLGTSGNEQYF.

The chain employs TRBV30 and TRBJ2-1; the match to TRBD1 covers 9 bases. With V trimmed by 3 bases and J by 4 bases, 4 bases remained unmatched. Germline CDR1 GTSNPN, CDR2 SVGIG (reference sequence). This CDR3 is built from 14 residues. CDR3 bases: TGTGCCTGGAGCGGACAGGGGTTTTACAATGAGCAGTTCTTC. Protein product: CAWSGQGFYNEQFF.

The DNA of the CDR3 is TGTGCCAGCAGCGTAGCGTGGGGGGGCACTGAAGCTTTCTTT. Protein: CASSVAWGGTEAFF. The chain uses TRBV9 and TRBJ1-1; the D gene is possibly TRBD1 (5 bases). The CDR3 is 14 residues long. Germline loops: CDR1 SGDLS, CDR2 YYNGEE. Between the trimmed V and J ends, which lost 0 bases and 4 bases, there was a span of 10 bases.

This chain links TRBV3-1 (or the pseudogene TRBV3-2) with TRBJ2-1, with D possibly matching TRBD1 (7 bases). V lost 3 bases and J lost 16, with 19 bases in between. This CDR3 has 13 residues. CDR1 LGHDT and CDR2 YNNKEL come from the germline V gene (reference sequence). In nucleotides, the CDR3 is TGTGCCAGCAGCCATTCCCGACAGGGCGGGATCTTCTTC. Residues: CASSHSRQGGIFF.

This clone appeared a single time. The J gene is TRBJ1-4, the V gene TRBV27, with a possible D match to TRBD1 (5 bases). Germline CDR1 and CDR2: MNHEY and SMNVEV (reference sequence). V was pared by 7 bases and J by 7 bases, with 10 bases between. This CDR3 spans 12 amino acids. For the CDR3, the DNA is TGTGCCAGCACAGACAGAGGTGAAAAACTGTTTTTT. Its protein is CASTDRGEKLFF.